This T cell receptor (beta chain) derives from a study of T cells in Graves' hyperthyroidism and ophthalmopathy. Germline-derived CDR1 and CDR2 are KGHSH and LQKENI. The CDR3 extends over 15 amino acids. The germline V and J ends were trimmed by 6 bases and 3 bases, with 17 bases remaining between them. This clonotype was seen a few times. Amplification of TCR beta CDR3 regions was performed using RNA transcripts as template. HTBI primers drove first-round RT-PCR of the TCR CDR3. MiXCR, run by TCRdb on the multiplex PCR reads, gives a single entry per CDR3 protein. The profile shows 690,000 or so distinct CDR3 sequences, 18% of them singletons.

Sequencing was carried out using blood. This sequence originates from a woman between 45 and 60 years old with Graves' hyperthyroidism that later progressed to Graves' ophthalmopathy. The chain has TRBV18 and TRBJ1-2; no clear D gene. CDR3 sequence reads: CASSKTQGEDYGYTF. DNA for the CDR3: TGTGCCAGCTCTAAAACCCAAGGTGAGGACTATGGCTACACCTTC.